A single T cell receptor (beta chain) is shown here with its context. These data belong to a study of blood T cell repertoires in COVID-19. Study context: T cells, B-cell-depleted T cells, or PBMCs provided the cDNA or gDNA that served as material.

Trimming took 0 bases from V and 12 from J, leaving 14 bases between them. The CDR3 spans 13 residues. CDR1 and CDR2 from the germline V gene are MGHDK and SYGVNS. TCRdb keeps only in-frame clones here, not all; method: immunoSEQ multiplex PCR. The sample has about 480,000 clones, 70% to 90% seen once. Material: PBMCs or T cells enriched from blood (not recorded which). The receptor was isolated from a woman in her sixties who had recovered from COVID-19. The rearrangement links TRBV25-1 to TRBJ1-1, with D perhaps matching TRBD1 (5 bases). The CDR3 loop reads CASSEYRAGITFF. The CDR3 region has the DNA TGTGCCAGCAGTGAATATCGGGCAGGGATAACTTTCTTT.